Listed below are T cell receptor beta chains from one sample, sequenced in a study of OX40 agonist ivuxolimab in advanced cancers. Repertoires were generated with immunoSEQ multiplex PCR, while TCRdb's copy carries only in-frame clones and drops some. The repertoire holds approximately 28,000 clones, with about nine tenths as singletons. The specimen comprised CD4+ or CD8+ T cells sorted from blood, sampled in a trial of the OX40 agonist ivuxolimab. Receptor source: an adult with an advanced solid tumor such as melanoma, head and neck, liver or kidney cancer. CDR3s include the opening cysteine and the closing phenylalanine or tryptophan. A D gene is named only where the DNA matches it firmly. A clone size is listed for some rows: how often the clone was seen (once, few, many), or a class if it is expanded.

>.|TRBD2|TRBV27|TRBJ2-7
CASSLSPGLAAYEQYF
TGTGCCAGCAGTTTATCTCCGGGACTAGCAGCCTACGAGCAGTACTTC
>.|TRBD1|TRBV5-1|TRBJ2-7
CASSLGDRGYEQYF
TGCGCCAGCAGCTTGGGGGACAGGGGCTACGAGCAGTACTTC
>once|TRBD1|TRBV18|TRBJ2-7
CASSQDRHPIYEQYF
TGTGCCAGCTCACAGGACAGGCATCCTATCTACGAGCAGTACTTC
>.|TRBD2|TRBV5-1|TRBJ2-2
CASSLNSGGAGTGELFF
TGCGCCAGCAGCTTGAATAGCGGGGGGGCCGGGACCGGGGAGCTGTTTTTT
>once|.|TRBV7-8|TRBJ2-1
CASSLGHLAPSSYNEQFF
TGTGCCAGCAGCTTAGGCCATCTAGCGCCGAGCTCCTACAATGAGCAGTTCTTC
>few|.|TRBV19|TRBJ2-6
CASSHLGANVLTF
TGTGCCAGTAGCCATCTCGGGGCCAACGTCCTGACTTTC
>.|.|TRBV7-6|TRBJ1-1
CASSLAVRGDMNTEAFF
TGTGCCAGCAGCTTAGCTGTTCGTGGGGACATGAACACTGAAGCTTTCTTT
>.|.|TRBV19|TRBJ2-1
CASSIQGYNEQFF
TGTGCCAGTAGTATTCAGGGATACAATGAGCAGTTCTTC
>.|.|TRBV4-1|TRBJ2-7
CASSEDPINPGMDEQYF
TGCGCCAGCAGCGAAGACCCGATTAATCCAGGGATGGACGAGCAGTACTTC
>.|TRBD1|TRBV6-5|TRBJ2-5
CASSAGTDQETQYF
TGTGCCAGCAGCGCCGGGACAGACCAAGAGACCCAGTACTTC
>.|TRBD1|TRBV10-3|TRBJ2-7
CAIRPRRDRGSYEQYF
TGTGCCATCAGACCCCGCCGGGACAGGGGTAGCTACGAGCAGTACTTC
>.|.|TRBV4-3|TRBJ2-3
CASSQATVSTDTQYF
TGCGCCAGCAGCCAAGCCACAGTCAGCACAGATACGCAGTATTTT
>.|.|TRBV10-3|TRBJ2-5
CAISGRDIQETQYF
TGTGCCATCAGTGGGCGGGACATCCAAGAGACCCAGTACTTC
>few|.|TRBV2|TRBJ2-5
CASRPKWGQLQETQYF
TGTGCCAGCAGGCCTAAGTGGGGGCAGCTCCAAGAGACCCAGTACTTC
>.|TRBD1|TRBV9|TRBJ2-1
CASSPKTGESYNEQFF
TGTGCCAGCAGCCCTAAGACAGGGGAATCTTACAATGAGCAGTTCTTC
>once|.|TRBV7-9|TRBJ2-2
CASSEGGVPGGELFF
TGTGCCAGCAGCGAGGGCGGAGTACCGGGCGGGGAGCTGTTTTTT
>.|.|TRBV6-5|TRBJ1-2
CASKGQDYGYTF
TGTGCCAGCAAGGGGCAGGACTATGGCTACACCTTC
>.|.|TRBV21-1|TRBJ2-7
CASSKEGCTGGSNYEQYF
TGTGCCAGCAGCAAAGAAGGATGTACGGGCGGGAGTAACTACGAGCAGTACTTC
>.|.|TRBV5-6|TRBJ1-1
CASSLSVDETAEAFF
TGTGCCAGCAGCTTGAGCGTCGACGAGACGGCTGAAGCTTTCTTT
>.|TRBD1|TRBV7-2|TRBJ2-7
CASRINRGAYYEQYF
TGTGCCAGCAGAATTAACAGGGGCGCGTACTACGAGCAGTACTTC
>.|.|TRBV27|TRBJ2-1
CASSYRRHLYNEQFF
TGTGCCAGCAGTTACCGCCGGCACTTATACAATGAGCAGTTCTTC
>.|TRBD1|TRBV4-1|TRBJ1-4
CASSQVGQGENEKLFF
TGCGCCAGCAGCCAAGTTGGACAGGGCGAAAATGAAAAACTGTTTTTT
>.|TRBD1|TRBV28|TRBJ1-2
CASSSRTGGGYGYTF
TGTGCCAGCAGTTCTCGGACAGGGGGCGGCTATGGCTACACCTTC
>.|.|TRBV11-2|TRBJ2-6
CASSVSGANVLTF
TGTGCCAGCAGCGTCTCTGGGGCCAACGTCCTGACTTTC
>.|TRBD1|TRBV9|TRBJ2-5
CASSVYRGERETQYF
TGTGCCAGCAGCGTGTACAGGGGGGAGAGAGAGACCCAGTACTTC
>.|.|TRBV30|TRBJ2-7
CAWRGQVVASYEQYF
TGTGCCTGGAGGGGTCAGGTAGTAGCCTCCTACGAGCAGTACTTC
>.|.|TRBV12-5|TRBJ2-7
CASGWTSPYEQYF
TGTGCTAGTGGGTGGACGTCTCCCTACGAGCAGTACTTC
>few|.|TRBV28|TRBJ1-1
CASSFNTEAFF
TGTGCCAGCAGTTTCAACACTGAAGCTTTCTTT
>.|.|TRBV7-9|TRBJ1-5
CASSLGGGHGEPQHF
TGTGCCAGCAGCTTAGGTGGGGGGCACGGAGAGCCCCAGCATTTT
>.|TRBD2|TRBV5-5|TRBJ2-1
CASSQGLAGEVEQFF
TGTGCCAGCAGCCAGGGACTAGCGGGAGAGGTTGAGCAGTTCTTC
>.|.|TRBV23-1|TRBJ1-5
CASSHGPGSQPQHF
TGCGCCAGCAGCCATGGTCCAGGGAGTCAGCCCCAGCATTTT
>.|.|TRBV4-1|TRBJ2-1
CASSQDSEGENNEQFF
TGCGCCAGCAGCCAAGATAGCGAGGGGGAGAACAATGAGCAGTTCTTC
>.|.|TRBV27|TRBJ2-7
CASSLEGDEQYF
TGTGCCAGCAGTTTAGAAGGGGACGAGCAGTACTTC
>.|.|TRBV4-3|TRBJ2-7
CASSQELTGRIDEQYF
TGCGCCAGCAGCCAAGAACTGACAGGGAGGATCGACGAGCAGTACTTC
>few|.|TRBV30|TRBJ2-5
CAFSGLQETQYF
TGTGCCTTTTCAGGGTTACAAGAGACCCAGTACTTC
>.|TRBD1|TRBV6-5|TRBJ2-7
CASSPGQDTAYEQYF
TGTGCCAGCAGCCCCGGACAGGACACCGCCTACGAGCAGTACTTC
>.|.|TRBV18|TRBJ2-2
CASSPWVGELFF
TGTGCCAGCTCACCGTGGGTCGGGGAGCTGTTTTTT
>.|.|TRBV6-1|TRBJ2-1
CASSGPTGPYNEQFF
TGTGCCAGCAGTGGGCCGACGGGCCCCTACAATGAGCAGTTCTTC
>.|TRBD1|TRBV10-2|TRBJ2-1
CASSGSGGYNEQFF
TGCGCCAGCAGTGGGTCAGGGGGTTACAATGAGCAGTTCTTC
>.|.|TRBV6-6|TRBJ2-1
CASRGGDNEQFF
TGTGCCAGCAGGGGGGGAGACAATGAGCAGTTCTTC
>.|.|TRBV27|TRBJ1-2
CASSLRAGSWYGYTF
TGTGCCAGCAGTTTAAGGGCAGGGTCTTGGTATGGCTACACCTTC
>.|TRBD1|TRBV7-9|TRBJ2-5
CASTPELGDRQETQYF
TGTGCCAGCACCCCGGAGTTGGGGGACAGACAAGAGACCCAGTACTTC
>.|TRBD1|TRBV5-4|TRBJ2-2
CASSPDRATGELFF
TGTGCCAGCAGCCCGGACAGGGCCACCGGGGAGCTGTTTTTT
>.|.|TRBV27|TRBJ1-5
CASSSGSNPQPQHF
TGTGCCAGCAGTTCAGGCAGTAACCCTCAGCCCCAGCATTTT
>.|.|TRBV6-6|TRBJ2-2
CASSLPGQTNTGELFF
TGTGCCAGCAGTTTACCGGGACAAACGAACACCGGGGAGCTGTTTTTT
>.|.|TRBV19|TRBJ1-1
CASSIFDGATEAFF
TGTGCCAGTAGTATTTTTGACGGGGCCACTGAAGCTTTCTTT
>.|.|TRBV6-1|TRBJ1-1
CASSLDGTTEAFF
TGTGCCAGCAGCCTTGACGGAACCACTGAAGCTTTCTTT
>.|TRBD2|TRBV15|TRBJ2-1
CATSRVREGSYNEQFF
TGTGCCACCAGCAGAGTGCGGGAGGGCTCCTACAATGAGCAGTTCTTC
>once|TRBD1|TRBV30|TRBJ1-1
CAWINRRGHTEAFF
TGTGCCTGGATTAATCGCAGGGGGCACACTGAAGCTTTCTTT
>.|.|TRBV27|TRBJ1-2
CASRGGGRQGPYGYTF
TGTGCCAGCAGAGGGGGGGGTCGGCAGGGGCCCTATGGCTACACCTTC
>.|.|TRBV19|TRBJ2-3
CASSNRASPSTDTQYF
TGTGCCAGTAGTAACCGGGCCTCGCCATCCACAGATACGCAGTATTTT
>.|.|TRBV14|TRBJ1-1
CASSQVQNTEAFF
TGTGCCAGCAGCCAAGTTCAGAACACTGAAGCTTTCTTT
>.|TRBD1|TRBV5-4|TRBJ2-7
CASSLFAMTGAYEQYF
TGTGCCAGCAGCTTGTTTGCCATGACAGGGGCCTACGAGCAGTACTTC
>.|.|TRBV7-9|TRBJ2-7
CASSLAGGIHEQYF
TGTGCCAGCAGCTTAGCTGGGGGGATCCACGAGCAGTACTTC
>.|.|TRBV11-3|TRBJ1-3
CASSAATENTIYF
TGTGCCAGCAGCGCGGCGACAGAAAACACCATATATTTT